The 9 T cell receptor beta chains below were found in one sample sequenced in a study of naive and memory T cell subsets. Findings and caveats of the study: Especially in CD8 cells, naive repertoires contained a few larger clonotypes, possibly CD45RA-re-expressing memory cells.

The antigens of these receptors remain unknown. Both TRBC1 and TRBC2 were covered by a beta constant-region primer of two equimolar oligonucleotides. The ligated cDNA underwent four PCR rounds using SP2 and nested alpha and beta constant-region primers. Each CDR3 protein gets one entry after TCRdb re-called the UMI-ligation and nested PCR reads with MiXCR. The table has roughly 97,000 distinct CDR3 sequences, approximately 15% seen once; the top ten hold approximately 3%. The specimen was naive CD8+ T cells from blood. All receptors derive from a human donor in good health.

The rearrangement uses TRBV13 and TRBJ1-6; unclear D gene. Germline V gives CDR1 PRHDT, CDR2 FYEKMQ (reference sequence). Deletions cut 0 bases from V and 7 bases from J, with 7 bases between. This CDR3 spans 14 amino acids. This chain's CDR3 is CASSLGPGNSPLHF. In DNA, the CDR3 is TGTGCCAGCAGCTTAGGACCTGGCAATTCACCCCTCCACTTT.

This clonotype was seen a few times. This chain connects TRBV7-2 to TRBJ2-3; no firm D call. This CDR3 region has 14 residues. Germline V gene lookup returns CDR1 SGHTA and CDR2 FQGNSA. Trimming stripped 7 bases from V and 5 bases from J, with 16 bases between. The CDR3 sequence is CASTQDGPGDTQYF. CDR3 DNA: TGTGCCAGCACCCAGGACGGACCCGGAGATACGCAGTATTTT.

In this sample, this clonotype turned up a few times. The V call is TRBV20-1, the J call TRBJ2-1; TRBD2 matches at 11 bases. Germline assignment: CDR1 DFQATT and CDR2 SNEGSKA (reference sequence). The CDR3 is 15 amino acids. V gave up 5 bases and J gave up 6 bases; unmatched junction bases: 9. In DNA, the CDR3 is TGCAGTGCTTCACTTACTAGCGGGAGTTTCAATGAGCAGTTCTTC. Translated: CSASLTSGSFNEQFF.

This chain joins TRBV20-1 and TRBJ2-1; 9 bases are shared with TRBD2. Germline V gene sequence: CDR1 DFQATT, CDR2 SNEGSKA (reference sequence). The trim removed 1 base at V and 1 base at J, leaving 5 bases unmatched. CDR3 size: 16 residues. In DNA, the CDR3 is TGCAGTGCTAGAGCTGGCGGGGGGGCTTCCTACAATGAGCAGTTCTTC. Protein: CSARAGGGASYNEQFF.

This clonotype has at least ten counts. This sequence joins TRBV7-9 and TRBJ2-7; tentatively, D is TRBD1 or TRBD2 (5 bases each). This CDR3 comprises 15 residues. Germline loops: CDR1 SEHNR, CDR2 FQNEAQ (reference sequence). V lost 5 bases to trimming and J lost 2 bases, with 16 bases between them. Here the CDR3 DNA reads TGTGCCAGCAGCGGAGGATCAACAGGAACCTACGAGCAGTACTTC. Its translation: CASSGGSTGTYEQYF.

This clonotype occurred a few times. This chain connects TRBV11-3 to TRBJ2-7; 7 bases map to TRBD1. Germline V gene sequence: CDR1 SGHNT, CDR2 YENEEA. The CDR3 contains 14 residues. The J segment lost 1 base and the V segment lost 5 bases, leaving 5 bases of the junction unmatched. The CDR3 sequence is CASSTRQGSYEQYF. The CDR3 DNA follows: TGTGCCAGCAGCACACGACAGGGTTCCTACGAGCAGTACTTC.

V is TRBV9 and J is TRBJ2-5; 10 nucleotides match TRBD2. The CDR3 extends over 15 amino acids. V lost 3 bases, J lost 1 base, and 3 bases stayed unmatched. From germline, CDR1 is SGDLS and CDR2 YYNGEE. CDR3 residues: CASSAGLAAQETQYF. DNA of the CDR3: TGTGCCAGCAGCGCCGGACTAGCGGCCCAAGAGACCCAGTACTTC.

V usage is TRBV24-1 and J usage is TRBJ1-1; D unclear. The CDR3 runs 13 residues. Between the trimmed V and J ends, which lost 5 bases and 1 base, there was a span of 7 bases. CDR1 is KGHDR, CDR2 SFDVKD, per germline. DNA of the CDR3: TGTGCCACCAGTGTAGACGGGAACACTGAAGCTTTCTTT. This translates into CATSVDGNTEAFF.

Ten or more counts support this clonotype. The gene calls are TRBV7-2 and TRBJ2-1; the D is unclear. In germline, CDR1 is SGHTA, CDR2 FQGNSA. This CDR3 has 13 residues. Trimming took 4 bases from V and 4 from J, leaving 8 bases between them. CDR3 protein: CASSSAVYNEQFF. For the CDR3, the DNA is TGTGCCAGCAGCTCCGCCGTATACAATGAGCAGTTCTTC.